This T cell receptor (beta chain) was captured by sequencing in a study of human T cells and chemical hapten exposure. At the level of the study: Largely, small differences in pooled library volume made per-sample TCR yields vary.

Worth noting for this clonotype: The antigen remains unidentified.

Someone pulled total RNA out of unfractionated whole blood. General study points: Among TCRs, those above 1 in 1000 frequency were unaffected by DPC sensitization.

Authors' analysis steps: Counts of TCRs in each sample centred on a median of around 100,000 and extended from approximately 25,000 to 650,000. TCRdb itself ran the 5' RACE reads through MiXCR, one entry per CDR3 protein. These V and J calls derive from TCRdb rather than the authors' analysis. The sample yields about 81,000 distinct CDR3 sequences, less than 20% seen once. This CDR3 contains 17 residues. Trimming at V came to 7 bases and at J to 0 bases, leaving 12 bases not matched to a gene. The chain recombines TRBV12-3 or TRBV12-4 with TRBJ1-5, with 7 bases identical to TRBD1. This clonotype was sampled from a female donor in good health. In nucleotides, the CDR3 is TGTGCCAGCACCTCAATATCAGGGGGTCGTAGCAATCAGCCCCAGCATTTT. Its translation is CASTSISGGRSNQPQHF.